This T cell receptor beta chain was retrieved from a study of spatial heterogeneity in lung cancer. Findings of the study overall: Expanded intratumoral alpha and beta TCR counts tracked tumor mutation counts.

This clonotype was found many times. Its antigen is unknown. Losses at the gene ends were 0 bases for V and 2 bases for J; bases not matched to a gene: 5. Per germline, CDR1 SGHDN and CDR2 FVKESK. This CDR3 contains 17 residues. Time point meaning: sample taken at primary tumor resection. Via MiXCR, TCRdb re-called the 5' RACE reads, giving one row per CDR3 protein. The data hold over 2,500 distinct CDR3 sequences, with approximately 10% observed a single time. The chain couples TRBV14 to TRBJ2-3, with 10 positions matching TRBD2. The receptor was isolated from a male donor with early-stage non-small cell lung cancer. Sequenced material: lung tumor tissue, taken at surgery. The CDR3 here is CASSQDGTSANTDTQYF. CDR3 nucleotide sequence: TGTGCCAGCAGCCAAGACGGGACTAGCGCGAACACAGATACGCAGTATTTT.